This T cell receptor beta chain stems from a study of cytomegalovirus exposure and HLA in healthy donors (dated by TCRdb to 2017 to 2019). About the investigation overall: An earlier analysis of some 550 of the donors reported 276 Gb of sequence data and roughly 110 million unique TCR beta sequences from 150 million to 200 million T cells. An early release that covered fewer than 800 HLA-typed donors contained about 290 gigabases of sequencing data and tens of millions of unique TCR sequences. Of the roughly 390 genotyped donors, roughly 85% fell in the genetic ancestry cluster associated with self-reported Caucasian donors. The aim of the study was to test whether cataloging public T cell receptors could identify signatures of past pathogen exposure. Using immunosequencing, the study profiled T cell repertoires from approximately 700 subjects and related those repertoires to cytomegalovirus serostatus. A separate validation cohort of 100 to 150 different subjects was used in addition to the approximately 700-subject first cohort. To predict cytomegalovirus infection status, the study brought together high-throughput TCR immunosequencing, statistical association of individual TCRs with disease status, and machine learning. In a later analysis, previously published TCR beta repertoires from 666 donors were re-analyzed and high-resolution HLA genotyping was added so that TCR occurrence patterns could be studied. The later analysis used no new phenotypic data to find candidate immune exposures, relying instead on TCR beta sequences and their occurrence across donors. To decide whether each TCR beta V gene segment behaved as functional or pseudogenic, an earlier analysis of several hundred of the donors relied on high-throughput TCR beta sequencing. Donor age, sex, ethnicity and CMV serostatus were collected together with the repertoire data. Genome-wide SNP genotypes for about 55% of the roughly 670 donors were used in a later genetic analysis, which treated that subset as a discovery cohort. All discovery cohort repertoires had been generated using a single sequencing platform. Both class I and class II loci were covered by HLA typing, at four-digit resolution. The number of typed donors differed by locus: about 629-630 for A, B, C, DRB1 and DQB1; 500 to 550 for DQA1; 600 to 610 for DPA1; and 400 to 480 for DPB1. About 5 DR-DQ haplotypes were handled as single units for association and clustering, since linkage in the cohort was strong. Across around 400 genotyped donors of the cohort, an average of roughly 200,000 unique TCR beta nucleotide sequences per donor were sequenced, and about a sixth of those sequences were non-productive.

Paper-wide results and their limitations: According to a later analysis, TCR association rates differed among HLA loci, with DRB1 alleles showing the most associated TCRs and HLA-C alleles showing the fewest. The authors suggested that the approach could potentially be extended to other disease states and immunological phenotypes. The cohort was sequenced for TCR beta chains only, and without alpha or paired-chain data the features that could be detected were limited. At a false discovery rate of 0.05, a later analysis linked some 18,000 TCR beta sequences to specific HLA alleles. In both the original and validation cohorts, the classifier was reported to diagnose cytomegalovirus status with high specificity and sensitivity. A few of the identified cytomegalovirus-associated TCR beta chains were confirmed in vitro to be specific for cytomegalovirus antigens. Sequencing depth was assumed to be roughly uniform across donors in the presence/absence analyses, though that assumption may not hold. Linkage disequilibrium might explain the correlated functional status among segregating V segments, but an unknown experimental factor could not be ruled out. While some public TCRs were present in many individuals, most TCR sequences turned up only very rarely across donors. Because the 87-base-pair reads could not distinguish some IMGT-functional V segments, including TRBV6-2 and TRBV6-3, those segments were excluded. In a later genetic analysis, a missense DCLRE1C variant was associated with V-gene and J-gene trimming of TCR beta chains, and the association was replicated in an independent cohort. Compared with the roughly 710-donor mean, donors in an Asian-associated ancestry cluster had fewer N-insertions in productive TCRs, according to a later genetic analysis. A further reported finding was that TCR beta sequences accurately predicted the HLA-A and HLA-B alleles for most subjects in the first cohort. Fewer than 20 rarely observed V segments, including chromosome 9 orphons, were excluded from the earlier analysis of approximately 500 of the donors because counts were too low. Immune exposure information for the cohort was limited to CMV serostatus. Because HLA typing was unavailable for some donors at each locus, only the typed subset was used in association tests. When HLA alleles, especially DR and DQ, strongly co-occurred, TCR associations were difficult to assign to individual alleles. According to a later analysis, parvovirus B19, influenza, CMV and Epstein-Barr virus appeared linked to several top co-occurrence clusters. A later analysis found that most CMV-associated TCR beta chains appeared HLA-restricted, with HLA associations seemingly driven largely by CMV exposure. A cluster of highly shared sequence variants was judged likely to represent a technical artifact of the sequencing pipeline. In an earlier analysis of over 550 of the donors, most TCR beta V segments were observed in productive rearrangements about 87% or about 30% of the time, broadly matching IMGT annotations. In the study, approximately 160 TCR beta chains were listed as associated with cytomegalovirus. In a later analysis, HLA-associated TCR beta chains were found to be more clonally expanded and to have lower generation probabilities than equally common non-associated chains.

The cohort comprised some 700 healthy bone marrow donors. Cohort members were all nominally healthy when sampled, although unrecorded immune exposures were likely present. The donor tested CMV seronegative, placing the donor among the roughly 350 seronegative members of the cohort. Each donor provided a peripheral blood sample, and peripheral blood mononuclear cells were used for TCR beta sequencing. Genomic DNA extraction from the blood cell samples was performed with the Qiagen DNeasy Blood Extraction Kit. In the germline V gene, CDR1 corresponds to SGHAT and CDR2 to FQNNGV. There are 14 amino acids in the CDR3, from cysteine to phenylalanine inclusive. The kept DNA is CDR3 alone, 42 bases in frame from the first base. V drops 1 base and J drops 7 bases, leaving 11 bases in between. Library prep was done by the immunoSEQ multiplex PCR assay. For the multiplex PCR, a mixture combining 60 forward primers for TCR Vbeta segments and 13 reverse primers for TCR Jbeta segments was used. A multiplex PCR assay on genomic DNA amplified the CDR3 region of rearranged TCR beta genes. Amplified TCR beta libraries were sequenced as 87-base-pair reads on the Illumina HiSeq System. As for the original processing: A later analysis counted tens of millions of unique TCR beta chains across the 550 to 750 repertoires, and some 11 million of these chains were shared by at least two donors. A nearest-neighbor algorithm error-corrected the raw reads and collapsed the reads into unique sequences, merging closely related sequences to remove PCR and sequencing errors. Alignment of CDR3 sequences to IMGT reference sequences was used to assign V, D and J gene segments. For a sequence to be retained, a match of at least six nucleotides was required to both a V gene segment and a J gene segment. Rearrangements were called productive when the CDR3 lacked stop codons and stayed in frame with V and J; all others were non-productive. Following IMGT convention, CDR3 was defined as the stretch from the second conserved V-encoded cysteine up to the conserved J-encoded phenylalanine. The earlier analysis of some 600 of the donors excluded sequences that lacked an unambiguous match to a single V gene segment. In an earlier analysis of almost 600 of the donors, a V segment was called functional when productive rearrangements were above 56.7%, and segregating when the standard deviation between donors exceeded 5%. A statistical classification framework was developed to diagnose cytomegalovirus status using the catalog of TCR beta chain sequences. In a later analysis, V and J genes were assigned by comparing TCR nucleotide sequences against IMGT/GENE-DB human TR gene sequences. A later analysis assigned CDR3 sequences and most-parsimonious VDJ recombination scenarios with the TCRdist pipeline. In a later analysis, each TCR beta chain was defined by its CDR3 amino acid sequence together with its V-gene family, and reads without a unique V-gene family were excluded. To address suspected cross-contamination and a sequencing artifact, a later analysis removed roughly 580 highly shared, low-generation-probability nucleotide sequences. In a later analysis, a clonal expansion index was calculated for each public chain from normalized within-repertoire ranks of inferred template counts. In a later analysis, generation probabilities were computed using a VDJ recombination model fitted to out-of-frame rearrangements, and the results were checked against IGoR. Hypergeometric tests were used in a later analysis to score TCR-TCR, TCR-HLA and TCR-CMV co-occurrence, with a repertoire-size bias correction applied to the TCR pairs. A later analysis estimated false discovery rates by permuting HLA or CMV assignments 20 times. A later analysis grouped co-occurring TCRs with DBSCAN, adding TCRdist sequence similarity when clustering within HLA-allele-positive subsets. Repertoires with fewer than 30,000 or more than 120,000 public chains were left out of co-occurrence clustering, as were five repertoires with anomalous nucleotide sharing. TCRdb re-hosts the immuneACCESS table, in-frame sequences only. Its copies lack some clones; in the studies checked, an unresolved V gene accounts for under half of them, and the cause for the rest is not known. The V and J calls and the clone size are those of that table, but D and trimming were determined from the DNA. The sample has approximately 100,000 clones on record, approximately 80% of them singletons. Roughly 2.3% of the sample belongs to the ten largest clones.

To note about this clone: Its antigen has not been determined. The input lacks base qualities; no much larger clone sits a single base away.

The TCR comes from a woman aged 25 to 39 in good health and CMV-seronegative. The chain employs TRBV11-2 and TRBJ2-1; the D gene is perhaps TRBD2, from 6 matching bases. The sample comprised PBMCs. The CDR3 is CASSLGVGRNEQFF. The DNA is TGTGCCAGCAGCTTAGGGGTAGGGAGGAATGAGCAGTTCTTC.